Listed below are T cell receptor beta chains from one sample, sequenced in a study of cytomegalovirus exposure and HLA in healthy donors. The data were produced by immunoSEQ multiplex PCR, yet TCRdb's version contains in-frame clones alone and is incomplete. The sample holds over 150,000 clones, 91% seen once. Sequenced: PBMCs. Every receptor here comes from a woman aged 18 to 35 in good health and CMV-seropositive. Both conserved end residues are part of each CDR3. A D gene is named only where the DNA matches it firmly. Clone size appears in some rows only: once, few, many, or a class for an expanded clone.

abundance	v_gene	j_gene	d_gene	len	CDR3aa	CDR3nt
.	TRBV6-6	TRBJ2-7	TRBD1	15	CASSTGGLSSYEQYF	TGTGCCAGCAGCACAGGGGGTTTGAGCTCCTACGAGCAGTACTTC
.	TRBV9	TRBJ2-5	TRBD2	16	CASSVGLAGVEETQYF	TGTGCCAGCAGCGTAGGACTAGCGGGGGTCGAGGAGACCCAGTACTTC
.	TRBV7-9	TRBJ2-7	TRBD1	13	CASSRQGTYEQYF	TGTGCCAGCAGCCGACAGGGGACCTACGAGCAGTACTTC
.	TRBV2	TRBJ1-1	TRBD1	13	CASRDRGGTEAFF	TGTGCCAGCAGGGACAGGGGGGGCACTGAAGCTTTCTTT
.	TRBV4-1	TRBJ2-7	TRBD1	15	CASSQPGQGRYEQYF	TGCGCCAGCAGCCAACCGGGACAGGGCCGCTACGAGCAGTACTTC
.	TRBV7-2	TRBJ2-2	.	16	CASSDSGTPNTGELFF	TGTGCCAGCAGCGATTCCGGGACACCGAACACCGGGGAGCTGTTTTTT
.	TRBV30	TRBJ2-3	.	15	CAWSPGTSSTDTQYF	TGTGCCTGGAGTCCCGGGACTTCTAGCACAGATACGCAGTATTTT
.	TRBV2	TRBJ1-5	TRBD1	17	CASTTGQDVLSNQPQHF	TGTGCCAGCACTACGGGACAGGACGTATTAAGCAATCAGCCCCAGCATTTT
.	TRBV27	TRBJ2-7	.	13	CASSLYPAGEQYF	TGTGCCAGCAGTTTATACCCAGCGGGCGAGCAGTACTTC
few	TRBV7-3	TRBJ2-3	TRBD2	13	CASSLREGDTQYF	TGTGCCAGCAGCTTAAGGGAGGGAGATACGCAGTATTTT
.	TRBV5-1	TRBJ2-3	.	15	CASSSPGKRTDTQYF	TGCGCCAGCAGCTCCCCAGGGAAGAGGACAGATACGCAGTATTTT
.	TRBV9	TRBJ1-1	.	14	CASSPRPRDTEAFF	TGTGCCAGCAGCCCCCGCCCGAGAGACACTGAAGCTTTCTTT
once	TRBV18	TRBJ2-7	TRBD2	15	CASSPQLAGNYEQYF	TGTGCCAGCTCACCACAACTAGCGGGAAACTACGAGCAGTACTTC
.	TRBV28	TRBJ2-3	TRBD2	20	CASSLYMTLGLAESTDTQYF	TGTGCCAGCAGTTTATATATGACCCTCGGGCTAGCGGAGAGCACAGATACGCAGTATTTT
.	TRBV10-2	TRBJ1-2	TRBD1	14	CASGPGTVRDGYTF	TGCGCCAGCGGGCCCGGGACAGTCCGGGACGGCTACACCTTC
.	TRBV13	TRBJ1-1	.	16	CASSSYNRVARTEAFF	TGTGCCAGCAGCTCTTATAACAGGGTGGCGCGGACTGAAGCTTTCTTT
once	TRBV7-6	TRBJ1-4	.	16	CASSLEPTGINEKLFF	TGTGCCAGCAGCTTAGAGCCGACAGGTATTAATGAAAAACTGTTTTTT
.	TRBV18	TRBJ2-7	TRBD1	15	CASSPYRGGESEQYF	TGTGCCAGCTCACCTTATAGAGGGGGCGAGTCCGAGCAGTACTTC
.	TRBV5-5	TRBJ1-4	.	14	CASSLGESREKLFF	TGTGCCAGCAGCTTGGGGGAGTCTCGGGAAAAACTGTTTTTT
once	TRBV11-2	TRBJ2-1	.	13	CASSLVGQYEQFF	TGTGCCAGCAGCTTAGTTGGACAGTATGAGCAGTTCTTC
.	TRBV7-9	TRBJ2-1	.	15	CASSVPGAVYNEQFF	TGTGCCAGCAGCGTCCCAGGCGCCGTCTACAATGAGCAGTTCTTC
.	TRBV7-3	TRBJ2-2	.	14	CASSLGGNTGELFF	TGTGCCAGCAGCTTAGGCGGGAACACCGGGGAGCTGTTTTTT